One sample yielded the 10 T cell receptor beta chains listed below, sequenced in a study of blood T cells in healthy people across ages. A second PCR of 7 to 11 cycles used a sample-barcoded 5' primer and a J-beta primer mix. A single record per CDR3 protein comes from TCRdb applying MiXCR to the 5' RACE reads. In the table there are hundreds of thousands of distinct CDR3 sequences, about a fifth of which are singletons. The sample comprised blood. Source of these receptors: a man between 65 and 80 years old in good health.

This clonotype has a handful of counts. The V call is TRBV6-6, the J call TRBJ2-7, with D tentatively TRBD2 (6 bases). Germline loops: CDR1 MNHNY, CDR2 SVGAGI (reference sequence). This CDR3 spans 15 amino acids. Trimming shortened V by 4 bases and J by 2 bases, and 15 bases separated the two germline ends. The CDR3 DNA reads as TGTGCCAGCAGTTCTCCTCAGGGAGGCACCTACGAGCAGTACTTC. This sequence encodes CASSSPQGGTYEQYF.

The gene calls are TRBV4-3 and TRBJ1-2; D not resolved. The CDR3 is 14 residues long. V was pared by 0 bases and J by 4 bases, with 9 bases between. Looked up from germline, CDR1 is LGHNA and CDR2 is YSLEER. CDR3 DNA sequence: TGCGCCAGCAGCCAAGATTTCGAAGGCTATGGCTACACCTTC. Its protein product is CASSQDFEGYGYTF.

Only a few counts were recorded for this clonotype. The chain joins TRBV18 to TRBJ1-2; D not certain. Germline CDR1 is KGHSH and CDR2 is LQKENI. The CDR3 extends over 13 amino acids. V shed 0 bases and J shed 6 bases, with 8 bases lying between them. Here the CDR3 DNA reads TGTGCCAGCTCACCACCAGCGATTAATGGCTACACCTTC. It codes for CASSPPAINGYTF.

A few counts support this clonotype. The chain couples TRBV5-1 to TRBJ1-1, with D possibly matching TRBD1 (6 bases). Germline lookup yields CDR1 SGHRS and CDR2 YFSETQ. The V and J ends lost 4 bases and 3 bases respectively, with 10 bases between them. This CDR3 has 13 residues. This CDR3 is CASSIGGDTEAFF. The CDR3 nucleotides read TGCGCCAGCAGCATAGGGGGAGACACTGAAGCTTTCTTT.

This CDR3 reads CASSSRAQGPDTDTQYF. CDR3 DNA sequence: TGTGCCAGCAGCTCCCGAGCACAGGGGCCAGACACAGATACGCAGTATTTT. The V call is TRBV11-2, the J call TRBJ2-3, with 7 bases fitting TRBD1. V lost 4 bases, J lost 2 bases, and 12 bases stayed unmatched. The CDR3 loop spans 17 amino acids. Germline assignment: CDR1 SGHAT and CDR2 FQNNGV.

V and J are TRBV20-1 and TRBJ2-1; 9 bases map to TRBD2. The CDR3 sequence is 16 residues long. Per the germline V gene, CDR1 is DFQATT and CDR2 is SNEGSKA (reference sequence). With 6 bases clipped from V and 3 bases from J, the junction kept 12 bases outside the gene matches. CDR3 loop: CSALFRAGGVYNEQFF. As DNA, the CDR3 is TGCAGTGCCCTTTTTCGAGCGGGGGGCGTCTACAATGAGCAGTTCTTC.

The chain links TRBV10-2 to TRBJ2-7; 8 bases match TRBD1. CDR3 length: 14 residues. Germline V CDR1 and CDR2: WSHSY, SAAADI. V lost 3 bases to trimming and J lost 2 bases; unmatched junction nucleotides: 3. The CDR3 DNA reads TGCGCCAGCAGTGACGGACAGGGCCCCTACGAGCAGTACTTC. Translation: CASSDGQGPYEQYF.

The chain recombines TRBV3-1 with TRBJ1-2; D is undetermined. The germline V gene has CDR1 LGHDT and CDR2 YNNKEL (reference sequence). This CDR3 spans 14 amino acids. Trimming cost V 2 bases and J 6 bases, with 13 bases left between them. CDR3 in DNA: TGTGCCAGCAGCCAAACCCGGACCAGCGATGGCTACACCTTC. It specifies CASSQTRTSDGYTF.

This clonotype has just a few counts. The rearrangement uses TRBV2 and TRBJ1-1, with 10 bases fitting TRBD1. Germline V gene data show CDR1 as SNHLY and CDR2 as FYNNEI. There are 14 residues in the CDR3. J gave up 1 base and V 6 bases, and 2 bases lay outside the gene matches. The CDR3 DNA sequence: TGTGCCAGCAGGGACAGGGGGGCGAACACTGAAGCTTTCTTT. Translating it yields CASRDRGANTEAFF.

The sample holds a few counts of this clonotype. The gene calls are TRBV7-6 and TRBJ2-1; 9 bases map to TRBD2. The ends lost 1 base at V and 8 bases at J; junction bases unmatched: 9. CDR1 is SGHVS, CDR2 FNYEAQ, per germline. This CDR3 comprises 16 residues. The CDR3 region has the DNA TGTGCCAGCAGCTTAGAATCTAGCGGGAAATTGCATGAGCAGTTCTTC. This encodes CASSLESSGKLHEQFF.